This T cell receptor beta chain comes out of a study of beta chain features in type 1 diabetes. The study's findings and limits: TCRB CDR3 length was moderately but significantly reduced in all four CD4+ subsets of Type 1 diabetes patients.

Points on this clone: The antigen is undetermined.

Since all of the isolated RNA was reverse transcribed, expressed TCRB transcripts were what got sequenced. Sequencing used immunoSEQ multiplex PCR; TCRdb keeps in-frame clones, though not all of them. The sample shows under 20,000 clones, 55% to 70% of them seen only once. Germline V lookup: CDR1 SGHDT, CDR2 YYEEEE. Unmatched junction bases numbered 6, after V lost 4 bases and J lost 0 bases. This CDR3 has 16 residues. On average, the one heparinised blood draw given by each donor was 90 to 150 mL. Each of the sorted populations had a purity greater than 98%. The specimen was Tregs from blood. The rearrangement uses TRBV5-6 and TRBJ1-5; TRBD1 agrees at 8 bases. The source is a man between 25 and 39 years old with type 1 diabetes. The CDR3 reads CASSEGTGYSNQPQHF. CDR3 nucleotides: TGTGCCAGCAGCGAAGGGACAGGCTATAGCAATCAGCCCCAGCATTTT.